This T cell receptor (beta chain) was identified in a study of blood T cell repertoires in COVID-19. This CDR3 comprises 17 residues. Germline trimming cut 0 bases from V and 13 bases from J; bases unmatched to any gene: 11. Germline values: CDR1 SGHTS, CDR2 YDEGEE. TCRdb keeps only in-frame clones here, not all; method: immunoSEQ multiplex PCR. The table includes roughly 55,000 clones, 65% to 85% detected once. The chain couples TRBV5-8 to TRBJ1-6; 12 bases line up with TRBD1. Sequenced input: peripheral blood. This TCR was sampled from a man aged 55 to 70 with acute or convalescent COVID-19. CDR3 amino acids: CASSLDLGGQGALPLHF. The DNA of the CDR3 is TGTGCCAGCAGCTTGGATCTCGGGGGACAGGGGGCTCTCCCCCTCCACTTT.